These T cell receptor beta chains were read from a single sample in a study of CD8 T cells in Susac syndrome. From the immunoSEQ multiplex PCR reads, TCRdb called clonotypes with MiXCR, one entry per CDR3 protein. The table lists roughly 120,000 distinct CDR3 sequences, less than 97% of them singletons. Source material: CD4+ T cells from PBMCs. The receptors shown here come from a human donor in good health. Each CDR3 is given with its conserved first and last residue. A D gene is named only where the DNA matches it firmly. Size is omitted from some rows. Given values are once, few, many or a class for expanded clones.

cdr3_aa | cdr3_nt | j_call | v_call | clone_size | d_call
CSARGRTEENYGYTF | TGCAGTGCTAGAGGCCGGACAGAGGAGAACTATGGCTACACCTTC | TRBJ1-2 | TRBV20-1 | NA | NA
CASSQVRDRDEKLFF | TGTGCCAGCAGCCAAGTACGGGACAGGGACGAAAAACTGTTTTTT | TRBJ1-4 | TRBV3-1 | NA | TRBD1
CSARNFQGNTEAFF | TGCAGTGCTAGGAATTTCCAGGGTAACACTGAAGCTTTCTTT | TRBJ1-1 | TRBV20-1 | NA | NA
CASGTRGRLSGANVLTF | TGTGCCAGCGGAACAAGGGGGCGACTCTCTGGGGCCAACGTCCTGACTTTC | TRBJ2-6 | TRBV5-8 | NA | TRBD1
CASSTQGAPVTEAFF | TGTGCCAGCAGCACACAGGGGGCTCCAGTCACTGAAGCTTTCTTT | TRBJ1-1 | TRBV7-8 | NA | TRBD1
CASSYSTAAGVRELFF | TGTGCCAGCAGTTACTCGACGGCCGCCGGGGTGCGGGAGCTGTTTTTT | TRBJ2-2 | TRBV6-2/TRBV6-3 | once | NA
CASSLEQGIGEQYF | TGCGCCAGCAGCTTGGAACAGGGGATCGGCGAGCAGTACTTC | TRBJ2-7 | TRBV5-1 | NA | TRBD1
CASSRTSGGAYEQYF | TGTGCCAGCAGCCGTACTAGCGGGGGGGCCTACGAGCAGTACTTC | TRBJ2-7 | TRBV3-1 | NA | TRBD2
CASRGDGNIQYF | TGTGCCAGCAGAGGGGACGGGAACATTCAGTACTTC | TRBJ2-4 | TRBV6-5 | NA | NA
CASSRDSNARNEQFF | TGCGCCAGCAGCCGGGACTCCAATGCGAGAAATGAGCAGTTCTTC | TRBJ2-1 | TRBV4-3 | NA | NA
CASQRERNTGELFF | TGTGCCAGCCAGCGGGAAAGGAACACCGGGGAGCTGTTTTTT | TRBJ2-2 | TRBV12-3/TRBV12-4 | NA | TRBD2
CASSSSGRAREQFF | TGTGCCAGCAGCTCTAGCGGGAGGGCCCGGGAGCAGTTCTTC | TRBJ2-1 | TRBV6-2/TRBV6-3 | NA | TRBD2
CATSDGTNTGELFF | TGTGCCACCAGTGATGGGACGAACACCGGGGAGCTGTTTTTT | TRBJ2-2 | TRBV24-1 | NA | NA
CASSLGGAREKLFF | TGTGCCAGCAGCTTAGGGGGGGCGCGCGAAAAACTGTTTTTT | TRBJ1-4 | TRBV7-2 | NA | NA
CASSEWADTQYF | TGCGCCAGCAGTGAATGGGCAGATACGCAGTATTTT | TRBJ2-3 | TRBV5-1 | NA | NA
CASSSGGTGVSEQYF | TGTGCCAGCAGCTCGGGGGGGACAGGGGTCAGCGAGCAGTACTTC | TRBJ2-7 | TRBV7-3 | NA | TRBD1
CASSLALAVEQFF | TGTGCCAGCAGCTTAGCGCTTGCAGTGGAGCAGTTCTTC | TRBJ2-1 | TRBV7-9 | NA | NA
CASSPVRGSYEQYF | TGTGCCAGCAGCCCGGTGCGGGGGAGCTACGAGCAGTACTTC | TRBJ2-7 | TRBV2 | NA | TRBD2
CASSLDTRNTGELFF | TGTGCCAGCAGCTTAGACACACGGAACACCGGGGAGCTGTTTTTT | TRBJ2-2 | TRBV7-9 | NA | NA
CASSPDWGLEGEQYF | TGTGCCAGCAGTCCCGACTGGGGGCTGGAGGGCGAGCAGTACTTC | TRBJ2-7 | TRBV7-9 | once | NA
CASSGDVSNQPQHF | TGTGCCAGCAGCGGGGATGTAAGCAATCAGCCCCAGCATTTT | TRBJ1-5 | TRBV9 | NA | NA
CASSLFRGQETQYF | TGTGCCAGCAGTTTATTTCGAGGCCAAGAGACCCAGTACTTC | TRBJ2-5 | TRBV28 | NA | NA